This T cell receptor (beta chain) came from a study of cytomegalovirus exposure and HLA in healthy donors. Overall study findings and caveats: An apparent linkage of common viral pathogens to several of the most significant clusters emerged in a later analysis.

Worth noting for this clone: Its target is not known.

The PCR used 60 Vbeta and 13 Jbeta primers. Assay: immunoSEQ multiplex PCR; the TCRdb copy retains only in-frame clones and omits some. The data hold 150,000 to 200,000 clones, with roughly 75% observed a single time. With 0 bases removed from V and 4 bases from J, the gap between germline ends came to 9 bases. The CDR3 consists of 14 residues. Germline-derived CDR1 and CDR2 are SGHDT and YYEEEE. The material sequenced was PBMCs. The receptor comes from a male donor in good health and CMV-seronegative. The rearrangement joins TRBV5-6 to TRBJ2-3; D may be TRBD2 (6 bases). CDR3 region: CASSLGLEADTQYF. CDR3 bases: TGTGCCAGCAGCTTGGGACTAGAGGCAGATACGCAGTATTTT. Full variable domain (missing parts from reference TRBV5-6 and TRBJ2-3): DAGVTQSPTHLIKTRGQQVTLRCSPKSGHDTVSWYQQALGQGPQFIFQYYEEEERQRGNFPDRFSGHQFPNYSSELNVNALLLGDSALYLCASSLGLEADTQYFGPGTRLTVL.